Following are 24 T cell receptor beta chains from one sample sequenced in a study of blood T cell repertoires in COVID-19. The assay was immunoSEQ multiplex PCR, and TCRdb's table has in-frame clones only and misses some. The table lists about 500,000 clones, 85% to 90% of them singletons. The sample consisted of peripheral blood. Source of these receptors: a woman aged 45 to 65 with COVID-19, enrolled during active disease.

The gene calls are TRBV3-1 (or the pseudogene TRBV3-2) and TRBJ1-3, with 8 bases aligning to TRBD1. CDR1 and CDR2 from the germline V gene are LGHDT and YNNKEL (reference sequence). The CDR3 has 14 amino acids. V trimming: 4 bases; J trimming: 5 bases; junction bases outside the gene matches: 4. The CDR3 loop reads CASSPGQGRNTIYF. CDR3 coding DNA: TGTGCCAGCAGCCCCGGACAGGGCAGAAACACCATATATTTT.

The DNA of the CDR3 is TGTGCCAGTCACGGGTCGGACAGGGTTCCCTACGAGCAGTACTTC. Amino acid sequence: CASHGSDRVPYEQYF. The rearrangement uses TRBV19 and TRBJ2-7; 8 positions agree with TRBD1. CDR1 LNHDA and CDR2 SQIVND come from the germline V gene (reference sequence). Trimming took 8 bases from V and 2 from J; bases not matched to a gene: 11. The CDR3 has 15 residues.

The chain carries TRBV4-1 and TRBJ1-2; D unclear. The CDR3 consists of 13 residues. Germline V gene data show CDR1 as MGHRA and CDR2 as YSYEKL. V was trimmed by 0 bases and J by 2 bases, leaving 4 bases between them. CDR3 protein: CASSQEQNYGYTF. CDR3 coding DNA: TGCGCCAGCAGCCAAGAACAGAACTATGGCTACACCTTC.

As concerns this clone: A read error may produce the germline difference seen at one junction end. V usage is TRBV6-4 and J usage is TRBJ2-7, with TRBD2 matching over 9 bases. The CDR3 totals 12 residues. The V gene's germline CDR1 is MRHNA and CDR2 SNTAGT. The CDR3 DNA sequence: TGTGCCAGCAGTGACTCGCCGGCTAGCGGGGACTTC. Translated: CASSDSPASGDF.

There are a few counts of this clone. The V gene is TRBV3-1 (or the pseudogene TRBV3-2), the J gene TRBJ1-2, with 9 positions matching TRBD1. The V gene end was trimmed by 7 bases and the J gene end by 1 base; junction bases not matched to a gene: 4. Germline loops: CDR1 LGHDT, CDR2 YNNKEL (reference sequence). This CDR3 comprises 14 residues. The CDR3 nucleotides read TGTGCCAGCACCGGGGACAGGGATAACTATGGCTACACCTTC. Protein product: CASTGDRDNYGYTF.

In this sample, this clone turned up once. This chain uses TRBV5-8 with TRBJ2-5; TRBD1 aligns across 9 bases. The length of the CDR3 is 12 residues. The V gene's germline CDR1 is SGHTS and CDR2 YDEGEE. With V trimmed by 4 bases and J by 14 bases, 9 bases remained unmatched. DNA for the CDR3: TGTGCCAGCAGCCGGACGGGACAGGGTGCTTACTTC. Its translation is CASSRTGQGAYF. The whole variable domain, filled in from reference TRBV5-8 and TRBJ2-5, reads EAGVTQSPTHLIKTRGQQATLRCSPISGHTSVYWYQQALGLGLQFLLWYDEGEERNRGNFPPRFSGRQFPNYSSELNVNALELEDSALYLCASSRTGQGAYFGPGTRLLVL.

V is TRBV14 and J is TRBJ1-6, with 9 bases that match TRBD1. Germline trimming cut 3 bases from V and 9 bases from J; bases unmatched to any gene: 6. This CDR3 is 15 amino acids long. The germline V gene has CDR1 SGHDN and CDR2 FVKESK. CDR3 sequence reads: CASSHRDRVFSPLHF. DNA of the CDR3: TGTGCCAGCAGCCACAGGGACAGGGTTTTTTCACCCCTCCACTTT. The full variable domain, with the rest looked up from reference TRBV14 and TRBJ1-6, is EAGVTQFPSHSVIEKGQTVTLRCDPISGHDNLYWYRRVMGKEIKFLLHFVKESKQDESGMPNNRFLAERTGGTYSTLKVQPAELEDSGVYFCASSHRDRVFSPLHFGNGTRLTVT.

The J gene is TRBJ2-7, the V gene TRBV9; perhaps TRBD1 as D (6 bases). Germline assignment: CDR1 SGDLS and CDR2 YYNGEE. Trimming left V 2 bases short and J 5 bases short, with 14 bases between. The CDR3 runs 14 residues. CDR3 sequence reads: CASSVTTGFNEQYF. The DNA of the CDR3 is TGTGCCAGCAGCGTGACCACAGGGTTCAACGAGCAGTACTTC.

The chain couples TRBV4-1 to TRBJ1-2; 9 bases map to TRBD1. CDR1 is MGHRA and CDR2 is YSYEKL in the germline V gene. V lost 0 bases and J lost 5; bases outside the gene matches: 16. This CDR3 spans 19 amino acids. The CDR3 loop reads CASSQDSGTGLRTNYGYTF. The CDR3 DNA sequence: TGCGCCAGCAGCCAAGATTCCGGGACAGGGCTACGCACGAATTATGGCTACACCTTC.

The chain has TRBV7-8 and TRBJ2-5; TRBD2 is a possible D gene (5 bases). Germline CDR1 reads SGHVS; CDR2 reads FQNEAQ. V was pared by 5 bases and J by 4 bases, with 20 bases between. This CDR3 has 16 amino acids. The CDR3 DNA reads as TGTGCCAGCAGCGCCCGGCAGGTGATAGGGAGAGAGACCCAGTACTTC. It codes for CASSARQVIGRETQYF.

The V and J genes are TRBV2 and TRBJ1-2; unclear D gene. CDR1 is SNHLY, CDR2 FYNNEI, per germline. This CDR3 has 15 residues. Trimming cost V 6 bases and J 2 bases, with 16 bases left between them. CDR3 in amino acids: CASRTTGEGNYGYTF. CDR3 nucleotides: TGTGCCAGCAGGACCACCGGGGAAGGGAACTATGGCTACACCTTC.

The V gene is TRBV7-3, the J gene TRBJ2-7; D possibly corresponds to TRBD1 (6 bases). Germline assignment: CDR1 SGHTA and CDR2 FQGTGA. V was clipped by 5 bases and J by 1 base, with 9 bases between them. This CDR3 has 13 residues. In DNA form, the CDR3 reads TGTGCCAGCAGCCAGGGGCCTTCCTACGAGCAGTACTTC. It codes for CASSQGPSYEQYF.

This chain uses TRBV5-1 with TRBJ2-1; a weak D match, TRBD1 (5 bases). Germline V CDR1 and CDR2: SGHRS, YFSETQ. The V end lost 0 bases, the J end lost 0 bases, and 10 bases lay between the germline ends. The CDR3 spans 16 residues. Here the CDR3 reads CASSLEGLSSYNEQFF. The CDR3 DNA reads as TGCGCCAGCAGCTTGGAGGGGCTTAGCTCCTACAATGAGCAGTTCTTC.

The J gene is TRBJ1-1, the V gene TRBV11-3; 10 bases are a match to TRBD1. The CDR3 consists of 14 residues. Germline V CDR1 and CDR2: SGHNT, YENEEA. Germline trimming cut 1 base from V and 11 bases from J; bases unmatched to any gene: 7. CDR3 sequence: CASSLADRGRRAFF. In nucleotides, the CDR3 is TGTGCCAGCAGCTTAGCCGACAGGGGGCGGAGGGCTTTCTTT.

The chain employs TRBV12-5 and TRBJ2-2; 8 bases are a match to TRBD2. V was pared by 6 bases and J by 3 bases, with 9 bases of the junction left unmatched. Per germline, CDR1 LGHNT and CDR2 FRNRAP. This CDR3 is built from 16 residues. The chain's CDR3 is CASGLIAGRYTGELFF. The CDR3 nucleotides read TGTGCTAGTGGATTAATAGCGGGGCGATACACCGGGGAGCTGTTTTTT. The entire variable domain, with the rest obtained from reference TRBV12-5 and TRBJ2-2, is as follows: DARVTQTPRHKVTEMGQEVTMRCQPILGHNTVFWYRQTMMQGLELLAYFRNRAPLDDSGMPKDRFSAEMPDATLATLKIQPSEPRDSAVYFCASGLIAGRYTGELFFGEGSRLTVL.

The chain is built from TRBV7-3 and TRBJ2-1, with TRBD2 identical over 12 bases. The V and J ends lost 4 bases and 2 bases, in that order; junction bases with no gene match: 3. CDR1 is SGHTA, CDR2 FQGTGA, per germline. This CDR3 is 16 amino acids long. CDR3 sequence (DNA): TGTGCCAGCAGCTCTCGGACTAGCGGGGCCTACAATGAGCAGTTCTTC. This encodes CASSSRTSGAYNEQFF.

This chain connects TRBV5-4 to TRBJ2-7; D might be TRBD2 (6 bases). Deletions cut 4 bases from V and 6 bases from J, with 11 bases between. Germline CDR1 reads SGHNT; CDR2 reads YYREEE (reference sequence). This CDR3 is 12 amino acids long. As DNA, the CDR3 is TGTGCCAGCAGCCCGGAGGGGCCCGAGCAGTACTTC. Residues: CASSPEGPEQYF.

CDR3 bases: TGTGCCAGTAGTATAGGGCAGACAGTGCTTAACTATGGCTACACCTTC. Translating gives CASSIGQTVLNYGYTF. The rearrangement joins TRBV19 to TRBJ1-2; possible D gene TRBD1, 5 bases. This CDR3 comprises 16 residues. The V end lost 1 base, the J end lost 1 base, and 13 bases lay between the germline ends. The germline gives CDR1 LNHDA, CDR2 SQIVND (reference sequence).

The chain combines TRBV10-1 with TRBJ1-2, with a tentative D call TRBD1 (5 bases). From germline, CDR1 is WNHNN and CDR2 SYGVQD (reference sequence). This CDR3 region has 13 residues. The V gene lost 5 bases and the J gene lost 4 bases, with 11 bases spanning the gap. For the CDR3, the DNA is TGCGCCAGCAGTCAAGACAGAACCTATGGCTACACCTTC. Protein sequence: CASSQDRTYGYTF.

For the CDR3, the DNA is TGTGCCAGTAGTATGAGGGACAGCTCCTACGAGCAGTACTTC. Amino acids: CASSMRDSSYEQYF. This chain joins TRBV19 and TRBJ2-7, with TRBD1 identical over 7 bases. CDR1 LNHDA and CDR2 SQIVND come from the germline V gene (reference sequence). There are 14 residues in the CDR3. V dropped 3 bases and J dropped 0; count of bases not matched to a gene: 2.

The chain is built from TRBV18 and TRBJ1-4; D not resolved. V gave up 3 bases and J gave up 6 bases, with 8 bases separating them. Germline V gene sequence: CDR1 KGHSH, CDR2 LQKENI. The CDR3 runs to 13 residues. CDR3 sequence: CASSPAQDEKLFF. Written as DNA, the CDR3 is TGTGCCAGCTCACCCGCACAAGATGAAAAACTGTTTTTT.

The DNA for the CDR3 is TGTGCCATCAGTCCTGACAGATACTCCACAGATACGCAGTATTTT. This translates into CAISPDRYSTDTQYF. The chain has TRBV10-3 and TRBJ2-3; TRBD1 might be the D (5 bases). This CDR3 contains 15 residues. Per the germline V gene, CDR1 is ENHRY and CDR2 is SYGVKD. Deletions cut 5 bases from V and 2 bases from J, with 14 bases between.

V usage is TRBV4-1 and J usage is TRBJ1-2; D perhaps matches TRBD1 (5 bases). The germline gives CDR1 MGHRA, CDR2 YSYEKL. CDR3 length: 15 amino acids. The germline V and J ends were trimmed by 0 bases and 7 bases, with 15 bases remaining between them. CDR3 DNA sequence: TGCGCCAGCAGCCAAGATCTTGTGTGGGGGGGTGGCTACACCTTC. Translated, it gives CASSQDLVWGGGYTF.

The J gene is TRBJ2-7, the V gene TRBV2, with 9 nucleotides matching TRBD1. Trimming took 10 bases from V and 4 from J; bases not matched to a gene: 8. CDR3 length: 13 residues. CDR1 is SNHLY, CDR2 FYNNEI, per germline. This CDR3 is CAIGGTGPYEQYF. The CDR3, as DNA: TGTGCCATTGGCGGGACAGGGCCGTACGAGCAGTACTTC.